Described below is a single T cell receptor (beta chain) sequence and its context. Its antigen is unknown. Profiled with immunoSEQ multiplex PCR; TCRdb holds only in-frame clones, not every one. The sample yields more than 90,000 clones, 80% to 95% seen once. The source of the sample is a study of T cell repertoires and HLA-DP antigens. Study-level background: The donors, ranging 18-to-29 to 60-to-69 years, included a couple of males and one female.

Trimming at V came to 5 bases and at J to 2 bases, leaving 9 bases not matched to a gene. The CDR3 spans 18 residues. From germline, CDR1 is SGHAT and CDR2 FQNNGV. The clonotype originates from a woman aged 18-35 years in good health and CMV-seronegative. The chain links TRBV11-2 to TRBJ2-1; 13 positions match TRBD2. The material sequenced was CD4+ T cells from PBMCs. CDR3 region: CASSKGTSGIVAYNEQFF. CDR3 coding DNA: TGTGCCAGCAGCAAAGGGACTAGCGGGATTGTAGCCTACAATGAGCAGTTCTTC.